This entry describes one TCR beta chain. MiXCR, applied by TCRdb to the 5' RACE reads, yields one record per CDR3 protein. The profile shows some 82,000 distinct CDR3 sequences, around an eighth of them singletons. This sample stems from a study of early T cells in non-severe SARS-CoV-2 infection. With 6 bases clipped from V and 6 bases from J, the junction kept 8 bases outside the gene matches. Germline V gene sequence: CDR1 DFQATT, CDR2 SNEGSKA (reference sequence). This CDR3 has 14 amino acids. This TCR derives from an adult who was a healthcare worker with PCR-confirmed SARS-CoV-2 infection or an uninfected control (not recorded which). The specimen sequenced was whole blood. The chain employs TRBV20-1 and TRBJ2-5, with 12 bases lining up with TRBD2. DNA for the CDR3: TGCAGTGCCCCCCGGACTAGCGGGGTCAAGACCCAGTACTTC. It translates to CSAPRTSGVKTQYF.